A single sample gave rise to the 23 T cell receptor beta chains below, sequenced in a study of T cells in Graves' hyperthyroidism and ophthalmopathy. Amplification of TCR beta CDR3 regions used RNA as the template. Primed by the HTBI set, a first-round RT-PCR was run on the TCR CDR3. MiXCR was run by TCRdb on the multiplex PCR reads, yielding one entry per CDR3 protein. The sample contains about 520,000 distinct CDR3 sequences, approximately 25% of which appear only once. The sequenced sample consisted of blood. These receptors originate from a woman in her 30s with Graves' ophthalmopathy.

This clonotype was seen ten or more times. The chain couples TRBV7-2 to TRBJ2-7, with 8 bases identical to TRBD1. CDR3 length equals 14 residues. Germline V gene sequence: CDR1 SGHTA, CDR2 FQGNSA. V was pared by 5 bases and J by 0 bases, with 3 bases of the junction left unmatched. This CDR3 is CASSETGASYEQYF. As DNA, the CDR3 is TGTGCCAGCAGCGAGACAGGGGCCTCCTACGAGCAGTACTTC. Full variable domain (outside the CDR3, taken from reference TRBV7-2 and TRBJ2-7): GAGVSQSPSNKVTEKGKDVELRCDPISGHTALYWYRQSLGQGLEFLIYFQGNSAPDKSGLPSDRFSAERTGGSVSTLTIQRTQQEDSAVYLCASSETGASYEQYFGPGTRLTVT.

This rearrangement joins TRBV15 to TRBJ2-7, with TRBD1 identical over 8 bases. Germline assignment: CDR1 LNHNV and CDR2 YYDKDF (reference sequence). V shed 5 bases, J shed 5 bases, and the junction held 5 bases outside the gene matches. The CDR3 is 13 amino acids. CDR3 protein: CATSGRQGNEQYF. The CDR3 nucleotides are TGTGCCACCAGCGGACGACAGGGGAACGAGCAGTACTTC.

In this sample, this clonotype turned up many times. The chain recombines TRBV5-1 with TRBJ2-7; D possibly corresponds to TRBD2 (6 bases). This CDR3 contains 14 residues. Germline assignment: CDR1 SGHRS and CDR2 YFSETQ. With 0 bases removed from V and 7 bases from J, the gap between germline ends came to 14 bases. As DNA, the CDR3 is TGCGCCAGCAGCTTGGATGCCACTGCGGGGGAGCAGTACTTC. This translates into CASSLDATAGEQYF.

This clonotype occurred many times. Here the CDR3 reads CASSHQNTEAFF. The CDR3 DNA reads as TGTGCCAGCAGCCATCAGAACACTGAAGCTTTCTTT. This rearrangement joins TRBV6-2 or TRBV6-3 to TRBJ1-1; D unresolved. The CDR3 covers 12 residues. V was pared by 6 bases and J by 1 base, with 6 bases between. The germline V gene encodes CDR1 MNHEY and CDR2 SVGEGT.

This clonotype was recorded at least ten times. This rearrangement joins TRBV13 to TRBJ2-7; D is ambiguous. The CDR3 loop spans 15 amino acids. Germline loops: CDR1 PRHDT, CDR2 FYEKMQ (reference sequence). The germline V and J ends were trimmed by 2 bases and 3 bases, with 14 bases remaining between them. Here the CDR3 reads CASSLWGTGDYEQYF. DNA of the CDR3: TGTGCCAGCAGCTTATGGGGAACCGGAGACTACGAGCAGTACTTC.

The chain is built from TRBV10-3 and TRBJ2-7, with D perhaps matching TRBD2 (6 bases). The germline V gene encodes CDR1 ENHRY and CDR2 SYGVKD. Trimming removed 6 bases at V and 2 bases at J, with 17 bases between. The CDR3 has 15 residues. CDR3 in amino acids: CAIRALVGGTYEQYF. The CDR3 bases are TGTGCCATCAGAGCTCTAGTGGGGGGAACCTACGAGCAGTACTTC.

This clonotype was observed many times. This sequence joins TRBV12-3 or TRBV12-4 and TRBJ2-5; TRBD1 aligns across 9 bases. J gave up 5 bases and V 8 bases, and 6 bases lay outside the gene matches. The CDR3 covers 13 residues. CDR3 residues: CASSGQGRETQYF. In DNA, the CDR3 is TGTGCCAGCTCGGGACAGGGACGCGAGACCCAGTACTTC.

This clonotype was recorded many times. The chain combines TRBV6-5 with TRBJ2-7; D not certain. The length of the CDR3 is 13 residues. Trimming stripped 3 bases from V and 6 bases from J, with 12 bases between. In germline, CDR1 is MNHEY, CDR2 SVGAGI. The CDR3 DNA reads as TGTGCCAGCAGTTATGGTAGTATCGGCGAGCAGTACTTC. Translation gives CASSYGSIGEQYF.

This clonotype was observed a handful of times. This chain uses TRBV6-1 with TRBJ2-7; maybe TRBD1 (5 bases). V lost 5 bases and J lost 2, with 13 bases in between. CDR1 and CDR2 (germline): MNHNS, SASEGT. The CDR3 has 14 residues. Here the CDR3 reads CASSSPGNPYEQYF. CDR3 in DNA: TGTGCCAGCAGTAGCCCAGGGAACCCCTACGAGCAGTACTTC.

In its sample, this clonotype was seen many times. The V gene is TRBV6-5, the J gene TRBJ1-2; 9 bases match TRBD1. With V trimmed by 6 bases and J by 5 bases, 4 bases remained unmatched. Germline CDR1 reads MNHEY; CDR2 reads SVGAGI. This CDR3 region has 13 residues. The CDR3 nucleotides are TGTGCCAGCAGGGCGGGACAGGGATATGGCTACACCTTC. Residues: CASRAGQGYGYTF.

This clonotype has only a few counts. This chain uses TRBV6-1 with TRBJ2-7; TRBD1 matches at 8 bases. V trimming: 2 bases; J trimming: 6 bases; junction bases outside the gene matches: 9. Germline V gives CDR1 MNHNS, CDR2 SASEGT. The CDR3 covers 15 residues. CDR3 sequence reads: CASSELTGEEIEQYF. DNA for the CDR3: TGTGCCAGCAGTGAACTGACAGGGGAGGAGATCGAGCAGTACTTC.

The chain couples TRBV6-5 to TRBJ1-4; maybe TRBD1 (6 bases). Trimming shortened V by 6 bases and J by 6 bases, and 14 bases separated the two germline ends. The CDR3 sequence is 14 residues long. CDR1 MNHEY and CDR2 SVGAGI come from the germline V gene. The CDR3 nucleotides read TGTGCCAGCAGCTACCGGGGGCCGGATGAAAAACTGTTTTTT. It is translated as CASSYRGPDEKLFF.

This clonotype was counted many times. The chain recombines TRBV20-1 with TRBJ2-2; D tentatively fits TRBD1 or TRBD2 (6 bases each). The CDR3 contains 15 residues. Trimming pared 0 bases from V and 4 bases from J, leaving 12 bases between. Germline CDR1 reads DFQATT; CDR2 reads SNEGSKA (reference sequence). Here the CDR3 reads CSARDRGVGTGELFF. The DNA of the CDR3 is TGCAGTGCTAGAGATAGGGGGGTTGGCACCGGGGAGCTGTTTTTT.

The rearrangement links TRBV6-2 or TRBV6-3 to TRBJ1-1, with 9 bases aligning to TRBD1. This CDR3 is built from 16 residues. Looked up from germline, CDR1 is MNHEY and CDR2 is SVGEGT. The ends lost 1 base at V and 1 base at J; junction bases unmatched: 4. The CDR3 sequence: CASSYYDRGANTEAFF. CDR3 bases: TGTGCCAGCAGTTACTACGACAGGGGGGCGAACACTGAAGCTTTCTTT.

This clonotype was counted at least ten times. The chain joins TRBV11-1 to TRBJ2-7; TRBD1 aligns across 9 bases. Germline trimming cut 6 bases from V and 7 bases from J; bases unmatched to any gene: 4. CDR1 and CDR2 (germline): SGHAT, FQDESV (reference sequence). CDR3 length: 12 amino acids. CDR3 residues: CASSGQGREQYF. CDR3 coding DNA: TGTGCCAGCAGTGGACAGGGGAGGGAGCAGTACTTC.

This clonotype was seen repeatedly, ten times or more. The V gene is TRBV29-1, the J gene TRBJ1-2; D gene uncertain. The V end lost 0 bases, the J end lost 3 bases, and 14 bases lay between the germline ends. This CDR3 has 15 residues. The V gene's germline CDR1 is SQVTM and CDR2 ANQGSEA. CDR3 region: CSVEDRGIGYYGYTF. CDR3 bases: TGCAGCGTTGAAGATAGAGGGATTGGGTACTATGGCTACACCTTC.

This clonotype was observed many times. The chain uses TRBV5-4 and TRBJ2-5; 9 bases match TRBD2. This CDR3 region has 14 residues. V lost 4 bases to trimming and J lost 4 bases; unmatched junction nucleotides: 5. Germline values: CDR1 SGHNT, CDR2 YYREEE (reference sequence). CDR3 nucleotides: TGTGCCAGCAGCCAGCTAGCGGGGCTAGAGACCCAGTACTTC. This translates into CASSQLAGLETQYF. Filled out from reference TRBV5-4 and TRBJ2-5, the complete variable domain reads ETGVTQSPTHLIKTRGQQVTLRCSSQSGHNTVSWYQQALGQGPQFIFQYYREEENGRGNFPPRFSGLQFPNYSSELNVNALELDDSALYLCASSQLAGLETQYFGPGTRLLVL.

On this clonotype: The CDR3 end shows no conserved phenylalanine or tryptophan, and so a read error is likely. The V call is TRBV11-2, the J call TRBJ2-7; TRBD1 matches 8 bases. The CDR3 runs to 16 residues. CDR1 is SGHAT, CDR2 FQNNGV, per germline. V shed 3 bases and J 4 bases; nucleotides not matched to a gene: 11. In nucleotides, the CDR3 is TGTGCCAGCAGCTTCAAAACAGGACAGGGAATTTACGAGCAGTACTAC. It yields the protein CASSFKTGQGIYEQYY.

The chain employs TRBV4-3 and TRBJ2-2; 10 positions match TRBD2. Trimming cost V 2 bases and J 4 bases; bases outside gene matches: 4. CDR1 and CDR2 (germline): LGHNA, YSLEER. CDR3 size: 16 residues. CDR3 in amino acids: CASSQLAGGGTGELFF. The CDR3 coding sequence is TGCGCCAGCAGCCAATTAGCGGGGGGTGGCACCGGGGAGCTGTTTTTT.

V gene TRBV12-3 or TRBV12-4 combines with J gene TRBJ2-7; 9 bases are a match to TRBD1. The CDR3 consists of 15 residues. With 4 bases clipped from V and 6 bases from J, the junction kept 10 bases outside the gene matches. CDR3 nucleotide sequence: TGTGCCAGCAGTTCCCCCGGGACAGGGACAGGCGAGCAGTACTTC. It is translated as CASSSPGTGTGEQYF.

This clonotype came up many times. V gene TRBV27 combines with J gene TRBJ2-7, with a possible D match to TRBD1 (6 bases). Germline V gene data show CDR1 as MNHEY and CDR2 as SMNVEV (reference sequence). The CDR3 spans 14 residues. Trimming pared 3 bases from V and 2 bases from J, leaving 11 bases between. The CDR3 sequence is CASSFAQGTYEQYF. Here the CDR3 DNA reads TGTGCCAGCAGTTTCGCGCAGGGGACCTACGAGCAGTACTTC.

In its sample, this clonotype was seen many times. This rearrangement joins TRBV9 to TRBJ1-2; D is uncertain. Trimming removed 2 bases from V and 0 bases from J, with 11 bases in between. The germline gives CDR1 SGDLS, CDR2 YYNGEE. The CDR3 is 15 amino acids. For the CDR3, the DNA is TGTGCCAGCAGCGTGTCCGGGTGGTCTAACTATGGCTACACCTTC. This translates into CASSVSGWSNYGYTF.

This clonotype was seen a few times. The chain joins TRBV7-3 to TRBJ2-3; 10 nucleotides align to TRBD2. CDR1 and CDR2 from the germline V gene are SGHTA and FQGTGA. This CDR3 region has 20 residues. After removal of 1 base from V and 0 bases from J, the junction contained 13 bases not matched to a gene. The CDR3 protein is CASSLNSVSLAGESTDTQYF. The CDR3 DNA is TGTGCCAGCAGCTTAAATTCGGTTTCTCTAGCGGGGGAAAGCACAGATACGCAGTATTTT.